The clone carrying this TCR beta chain was counted between two and nine times. The CDR3 extends over 13 amino acids. Between the trimmed V and J ends, which lost 1 base and 4 bases, there was a span of 5 bases. Germline V gene data show CDR1 as KGHDR and CDR2 as SFDVKD. These data originate in a study of blood T cell repertoires in COVID-19. Across the whole study: Acute and convalescent COVID-19 specimens originated in the United States, Italy and Spain. T cells, B-cell-depleted T cells, or PBMCs provided the cDNA or gDNA that served as material.

Per the study methods: Scientists estimated how many nucleated cells there were by amplifying reference gene primers. TCRdb's copy holds only in-frame clones and misses some; the assay was immunoSEQ multiplex PCR. The V and J calls and clone size were taken over from that table, and D and trimming were inferred from the DNA. The table has approximately 120,000 clones, around 89% seen once. The chain links TRBV24-1 to TRBJ2-3; D is uncertain. The origin of this receptor is a human donor with acute or convalescent COVID-19. The donor label of this sample is uncertain. The sequenced material came from peripheral blood. CDR3 coding DNA: TGTGCCACCAGTGATTTCGTCTCAGATACGCAGTATTTT. As protein: CATSDFVSDTQYF.